The 17 T cell receptor beta chains presented below share a single source sample, sequenced in a study of blood T cell repertoires in COVID-19. Produced via immunoSEQ multiplex PCR; TCRdb's table is partial and in-frame only. The sample carries 90,000 to 120,000 clones, over 70% recorded once. The sample comprised peripheral blood. The receptors stem from a man between 45 and 60 years old with acute or convalescent COVID-19.

The chain recombines TRBV3-1 (or the pseudogene TRBV3-2) with TRBJ2-1, with D possibly TRBD2 on 7 matching bases. The CDR3 is 15 residues long. The germline V gene encodes CDR1 LGHDT and CDR2 YNNKEL (reference sequence). The V end was cut by 4 bases, the J end by 7 bases, with 17 bases between. DNA of the CDR3: TGTGCCAGCAGCCCCTTGGGGGGGGCGGGGAATGAGCAGTTCTTC. Residues: CASSPLGGAGNEQFF.

The J gene is TRBJ2-7, the V gene TRBV19, with D possibly being TRBD2 (6 bases). Germline V gene lookup returns CDR1 LNHDA and CDR2 SQIVND (reference sequence). V lost 0 bases and J lost 5, with 11 bases in between. This CDR3 spans 14 amino acids. This chain's CDR3 is CASSIDGGINEQYF. CDR3 sequence (DNA): TGTGCCAGTAGTATAGATGGCGGGATTAACGAGCAGTACTTC.

The chain joins TRBV5-5 to TRBJ2-1, with TRBD2 as a possible D gene (5 bases). Germline V gene lookup returns CDR1 SGHKS and CDR2 YYEKEE (reference sequence). The CDR3 spans 15 residues. The V end was cut by 1 base, the J end by 2 bases, with 10 bases between. DNA for the CDR3: TGTGCCAGCAGCTTGCTAACCGGGACCTACAATGAGCAGTTCTTC. Translation gives CASSLLTGTYNEQFF. Based on the CDR3 plus reference TRBV5-5 and TRBJ2-1, the full variable domain is DAGVTQSPTHLIKTRGQQVTLRCSPISGHKSVSWYQQVLGQGPQFIFQYYEKEERGRGNFPDRFSARQFPNYSSELNVNALLLGDSALYLCASSLLTGTYNEQFFGPGTRLTVL.

J is TRBJ2-1 and V is TRBV11-3; perhaps TRBD1 as D (6 bases). CDR1 SGHNT and CDR2 YENEEA come from the germline V gene. The CDR3 is 11 amino acids. V dropped 5 bases and J dropped 10 bases, with 9 bases sitting between them. In nucleotides, the CDR3 is TGTGCCAGCAGCATCAGGGGCGAGCAGTTCTTC. Amino acids: CASSIRGEQFF.

The chain carries TRBV12-3 or TRBV12-4 and TRBJ2-1; no clear D. Trimming stripped 9 bases from V and 5 bases from J, with 8 bases between. This CDR3 is 11 amino acids long. CDR3: CASRSHNEQFF. CDR3 in DNA: TGTGCCAGTAGATCCCACAATGAGCAGTTCTTC.

The genes are TRBV6-4 and TRBJ2-1; D not resolved. Germline CDR1 reads MRHNA; CDR2 reads SNTAGT. The CDR3 consists of 13 residues. V dropped 0 bases and J dropped 7 bases, with 7 bases sitting between them. CDR3 amino acids: CASSDSSRNEQFF. CDR3 in DNA: TGTGCCAGCAGTGACTCGAGTCGAAATGAGCAGTTCTTC.

V gene TRBV28 combines with J gene TRBJ1-4, with 10 bases that match TRBD1. Germline values: CDR1 MDHEN, CDR2 SYDVKM. V lost 2 bases, J lost 7 bases, and 1 base stayed unmatched. The CDR3 totals 14 residues. In DNA, the CDR3 is TGTGCCAGCAGTTTAGGACAGGGGGGTGAAAAACTGTTTTTT. Translating gives CASSLGQGGEKLFF.

The chain has TRBV19 and TRBJ2-4, with D hard to call. CDR3 length equals 13 residues. Germline assignment: CDR1 LNHDA and CDR2 SQIVND (reference sequence). V shed 3 bases and J shed 6 bases, with 9 bases lying between them. CDR3: CASSILGGNIQYF. The CDR3 DNA sequence: TGTGCCAGTAGTATCCTTGGCGGAAACATTCAGTACTTC.

V is TRBV5-6 and J is TRBJ2-1; D call uncertain. V was clipped by 4 bases and J by 0 bases, with 11 bases between them. This CDR3 is built from 15 residues. Germline V gene lookup returns CDR1 SGHDT and CDR2 YYEEEE. Here the CDR3 reads CASSPEASSYNEQFF. DNA of the CDR3: TGTGCCAGCAGCCCCGAGGCTAGCTCCTACAATGAGCAGTTCTTC.

The V gene is TRBV28, the J gene TRBJ2-6, with D perhaps matching TRBD2 (5 bases). This CDR3 has 12 residues. V lost 8 bases and J 3 bases, leaving 5 bases between the germline ends. Germline CDR1 MDHEN, CDR2 SYDVKM. The CDR3 protein is CASEGGANVLTF. The CDR3 nucleotides are TGTGCCAGCGAGGGTGGGGCCAACGTCCTGACTTTC.

This chain connects TRBV7-9 to TRBJ2-7; D is undetermined. Germline CDR1 SEHNR, CDR2 FQNEAQ (reference sequence). The CDR3 totals 14 residues. The V gene lost 5 bases and the J gene lost 5 bases, with 16 bases spanning the gap. The chain's CDR3 is CASSLRGAPHEQYF. CDR3 in DNA: TGTGCCAGCAGCCTCCGAGGAGCGCCCCACGAGCAGTACTTC.

The V call is TRBV24-1, the J call TRBJ2-1; unclear D gene. With 1 base removed from V and 6 bases from J, the gap between germline ends came to 3 bases. CDR3 length: 12 amino acids. CDR1 is KGHDR, CDR2 SFDVKD, per germline. The DNA of the CDR3 is TGTGCCACCAGTGATTTCCGCAATGAGCAGTTCTTC. Translated, it gives CATSDFRNEQFF.

The chain joins TRBV29-1 to TRBJ2-7; the match to TRBD1 covers 7 bases. Germline V gene lookup returns CDR1 SQVTM and CDR2 ANQGSEA. The V gene end was trimmed by 4 bases and the J gene end by 0 bases; junction bases not matched to a gene: 0. The CDR3 runs to 12 residues. The CDR3 region is CSVGDSSYEQYF. The CDR3, as DNA: TGCAGCGTTGGGGACAGCTCCTACGAGCAGTACTTC.

The CDR3, as DNA: TGTGCCAGCAGACTAGCGGGAAGGGGGGATACGCAGTATTTT. This gives the protein CASRLAGRGDTQYF. The chain is built from TRBV2 and TRBJ2-3; TRBD2 matches at 10 bases. CDR3 size: 14 residues. Germline lookup yields CDR1 SNHLY and CDR2 FYNNEI. The junction had 6 bases not matched to a gene; V was cut back by 6 bases and J by 6 bases.

This clone showed up just a few times. The chain links TRBV5-3 to TRBJ2-7; TRBD1 aligns across 8 bases. TRBV5-3 belongs to the ORF category, with a function that is uncertain. This CDR3 is 15 amino acids long. The J segment lost 0 bases and the V segment lost 3 bases, leaving 5 bases of the junction unmatched. CDR3 sequence reads: CARSCRQGSSYEQYF. In DNA, the CDR3 is TGTGCCAGAAGCTGTCGACAGGGGAGCTCCTACGAGCAGTACTTC.

The rearrangement uses TRBV30 and TRBJ2-1, with TRBD2 matching over 10 bases. V lost 7 bases and J lost 8; bases outside the gene matches: 5. The CDR3 spans 12 residues. In germline, CDR1 is GTSNPN, CDR2 SVGIG (reference sequence). The CDR3: CASSGRFDEQFF. The CDR3 DNA follows: TGTGCCTCTAGCGGGAGATTCGATGAGCAGTTCTTC.

The chain employs TRBV6-5 and TRBJ2-5; possibly TRBD2 for D (6 bases). V gave up 2 bases and J gave up 7 bases, with 11 bases separating them. The CDR3 runs 13 residues. CDR1 is MNHEY, CDR2 SVGAGI, per germline. The CDR3 protein is CASSYPGAGTQYF. The CDR3 DNA reads as TGTGCCAGCAGTTACCCGGGAGCTGGGACCCAGTACTTC.